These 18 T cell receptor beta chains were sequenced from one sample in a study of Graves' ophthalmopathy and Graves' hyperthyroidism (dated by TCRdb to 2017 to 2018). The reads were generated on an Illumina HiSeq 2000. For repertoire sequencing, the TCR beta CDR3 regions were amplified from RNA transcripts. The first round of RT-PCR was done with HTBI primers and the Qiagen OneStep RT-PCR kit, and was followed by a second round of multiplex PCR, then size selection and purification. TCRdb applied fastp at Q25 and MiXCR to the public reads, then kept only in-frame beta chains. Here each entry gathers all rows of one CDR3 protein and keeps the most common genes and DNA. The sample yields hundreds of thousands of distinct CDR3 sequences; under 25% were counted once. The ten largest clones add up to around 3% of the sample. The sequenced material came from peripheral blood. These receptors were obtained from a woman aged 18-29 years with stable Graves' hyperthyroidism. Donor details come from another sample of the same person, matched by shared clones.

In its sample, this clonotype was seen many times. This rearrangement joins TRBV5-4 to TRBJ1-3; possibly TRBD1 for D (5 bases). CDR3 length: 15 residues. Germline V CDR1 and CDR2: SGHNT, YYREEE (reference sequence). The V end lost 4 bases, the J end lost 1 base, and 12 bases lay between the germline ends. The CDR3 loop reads CASSVGQPSGNTIYF. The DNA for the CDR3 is TGTGCCAGCAGCGTCGGACAACCATCTGGAAACACCATATATTTT.

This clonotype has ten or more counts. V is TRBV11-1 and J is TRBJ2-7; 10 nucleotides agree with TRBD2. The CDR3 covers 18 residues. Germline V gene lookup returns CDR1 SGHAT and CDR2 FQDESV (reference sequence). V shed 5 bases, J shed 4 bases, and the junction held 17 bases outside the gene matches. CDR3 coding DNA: TGTGCCAGCAGCACCCCTCGGGCTAGCGGGAGTGGAGGTTACGAGCAGTACTTC. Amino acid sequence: CASSTPRASGSGGYEQYF. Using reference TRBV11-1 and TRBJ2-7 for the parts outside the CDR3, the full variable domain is EAEVAQSPRYKITEKSQAVAFWCDPISGHATLYWYRQILGQGPELLVQFQDESVVDDSQLPKDRFSAERLKGVDSTLKIQPAELGDSAMYLCASSTPRASGSGGYEQYFGPGTRLTVT.

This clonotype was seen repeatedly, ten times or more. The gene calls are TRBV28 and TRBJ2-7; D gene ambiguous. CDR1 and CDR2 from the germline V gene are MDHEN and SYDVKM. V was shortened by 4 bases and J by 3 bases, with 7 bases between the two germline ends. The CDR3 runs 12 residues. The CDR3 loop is CASSSQLYEQYF. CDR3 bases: TGTGCCAGCAGTTCCCAGCTCTACGAGCAGTACTTC.

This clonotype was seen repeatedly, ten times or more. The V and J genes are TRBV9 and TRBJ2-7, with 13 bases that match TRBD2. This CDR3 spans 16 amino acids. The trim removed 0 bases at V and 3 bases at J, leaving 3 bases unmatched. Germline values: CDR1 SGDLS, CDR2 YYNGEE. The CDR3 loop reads CASSVGGLAGIYEQYF. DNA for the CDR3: TGTGCCAGCAGCGTAGGGGGACTAGCGGGAATCTACGAGCAGTACTTC. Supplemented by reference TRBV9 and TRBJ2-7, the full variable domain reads DSGVTQTPKHLITATGQRVTLRCSPRSGDLSVYWYQQSLDQGLQFLIQYYNGEERAKGNILERFSAQQFPDLHSELNLSSLELGDSALYFCASSVGGLAGIYEQYFGPGTRLTVT.

Written as DNA, the CDR3 is TGTGCCAGCAGTTTACCAACCCTGGGGTATACTGAAGCTTTCTTT. This encodes CASSLPTLGYTEAFF. The chain uses TRBV12-3 or TRBV12-4 and TRBJ1-1; unclear D gene. V lost 2 bases, J lost 5 bases, and 15 bases lay in between. The CDR3 length is 15 residues.

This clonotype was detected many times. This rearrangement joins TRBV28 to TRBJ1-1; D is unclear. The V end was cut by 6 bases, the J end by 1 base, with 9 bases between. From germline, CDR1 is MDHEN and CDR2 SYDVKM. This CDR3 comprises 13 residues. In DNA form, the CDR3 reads TGTGCCAGCAGCAAGCGGGGGAACACTGAAGCTTTCTTT. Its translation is CASSKRGNTEAFF.

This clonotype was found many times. CDR3 sequence: CASSPWTSGRVGETQYF. DNA for the CDR3: TGTGCCAGCAGCCCCTGGACTAGCGGGAGGGTTGGGGAGACCCAGTACTTC. V is TRBV7-8 and J is TRBJ2-5; 15 bases are shared with TRBD2. With 5 bases clipped from V and 5 bases from J, the junction kept 9 bases outside the gene matches. The CDR3 has 17 amino acids. CDR1 is SGHVS and CDR2 is FQNEAQ in the germline V gene.

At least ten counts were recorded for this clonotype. The DNA of the CDR3 is TGCAGTGCTAGAATGCAGGGGAGCGAAGCTTTCTTT. This gives the protein CSARMQGSEAFF. The genes are TRBV20-1 and TRBJ1-1, with TRBD1 as a possible D gene (6 bases). The ends were cut back, 2 bases at V and 8 bases at J, with 12 bases in the middle. Germline-derived CDR1 and CDR2 are DFQATT and SNEGSKA (reference sequence). The CDR3 covers 12 residues.

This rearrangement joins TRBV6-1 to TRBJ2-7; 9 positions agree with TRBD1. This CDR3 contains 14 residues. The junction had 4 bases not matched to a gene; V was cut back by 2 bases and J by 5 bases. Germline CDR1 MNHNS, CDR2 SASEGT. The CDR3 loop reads CASSELTGGDEQYF. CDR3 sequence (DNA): TGTGCCAGCAGTGAATTGACAGGGGGGGACGAGCAGTACTTC.

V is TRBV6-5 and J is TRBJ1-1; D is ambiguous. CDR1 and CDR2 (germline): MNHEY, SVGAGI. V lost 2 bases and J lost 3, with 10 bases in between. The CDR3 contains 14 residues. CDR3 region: CASSYIPGDTEAFF. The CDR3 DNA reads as TGTGCCAGCAGTTACATCCCCGGCGACACTGAAGCTTTCTTT.

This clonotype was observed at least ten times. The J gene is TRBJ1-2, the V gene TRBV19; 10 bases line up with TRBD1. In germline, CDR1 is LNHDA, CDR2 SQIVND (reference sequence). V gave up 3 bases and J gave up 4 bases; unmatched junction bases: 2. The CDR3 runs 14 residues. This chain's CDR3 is CASSIGTGAYGYTF. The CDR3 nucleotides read TGTGCCAGTAGTATTGGGACAGGGGCCTATGGCTACACCTTC.

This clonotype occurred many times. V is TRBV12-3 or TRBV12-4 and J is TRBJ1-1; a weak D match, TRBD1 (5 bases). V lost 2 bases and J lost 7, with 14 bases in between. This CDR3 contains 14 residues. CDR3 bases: TGTGCCAGCAGTTTAACGTTTGGCGGGGGTGAAGCTTTCTTT. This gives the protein CASSLTFGGGEAFF.

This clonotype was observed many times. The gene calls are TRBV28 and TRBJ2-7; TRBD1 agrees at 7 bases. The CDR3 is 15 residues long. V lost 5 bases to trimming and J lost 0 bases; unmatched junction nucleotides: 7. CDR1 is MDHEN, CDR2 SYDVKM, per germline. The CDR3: CASSTAGTDSYEQYF. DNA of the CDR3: TGTGCCAGCAGTACAGCCGGGACAGACTCCTACGAGCAGTACTTC.

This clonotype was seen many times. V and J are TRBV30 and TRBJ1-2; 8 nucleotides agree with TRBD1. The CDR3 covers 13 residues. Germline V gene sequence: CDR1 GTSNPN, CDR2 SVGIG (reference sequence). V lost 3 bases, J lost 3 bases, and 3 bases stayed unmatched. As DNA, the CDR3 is TGTGCCTGGAGGGACAGGGTTGACTATGGCTACACCTTC. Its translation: CAWRDRVDYGYTF.

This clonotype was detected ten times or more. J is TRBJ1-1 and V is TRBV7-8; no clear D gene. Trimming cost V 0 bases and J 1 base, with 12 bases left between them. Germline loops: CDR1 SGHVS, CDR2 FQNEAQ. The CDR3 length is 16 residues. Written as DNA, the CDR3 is TGTGCCAGCAGCTTAGCTTCCCTTATAGGGAACACTGAAGCTTTCTTT. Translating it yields CASSLASLIGNTEAFF.

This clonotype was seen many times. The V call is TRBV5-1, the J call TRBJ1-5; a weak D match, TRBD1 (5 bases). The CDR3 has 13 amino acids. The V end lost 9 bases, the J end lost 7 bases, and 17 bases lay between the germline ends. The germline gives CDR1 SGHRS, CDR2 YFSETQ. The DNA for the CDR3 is TGCGCCACCCCTGGGGGGATCAACCAGCCCCAGCATTTT. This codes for CATPGGINQPQHF.

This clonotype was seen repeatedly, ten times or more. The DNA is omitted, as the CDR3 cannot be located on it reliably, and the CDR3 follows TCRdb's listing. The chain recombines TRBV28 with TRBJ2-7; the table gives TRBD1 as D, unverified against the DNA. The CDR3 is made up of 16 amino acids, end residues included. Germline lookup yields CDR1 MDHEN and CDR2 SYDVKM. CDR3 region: CASSFLWTGVVHEQYF.

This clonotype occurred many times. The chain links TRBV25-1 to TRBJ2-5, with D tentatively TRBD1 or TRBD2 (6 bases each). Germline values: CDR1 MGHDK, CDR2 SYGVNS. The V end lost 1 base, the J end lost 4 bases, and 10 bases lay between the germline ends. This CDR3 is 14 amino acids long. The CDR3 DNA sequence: TGTGCCAGCAGTGAATCCGGAGGGGGAGAGACCCAGTACTTC. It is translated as CASSESGGGETQYF.